This TCR beta chain was captured in a study of blood T cell repertoires in COVID-19. Original handling: How many nucleated cells were present was estimated from reference gene primer amplification. Assay: immunoSEQ multiplex PCR; the TCRdb copy retains only in-frame clones and omits some. The V and J calls and clone size are taken from that table; D and trimming were inferred from the DNA. This repertoire shows some 210,000 clones, about 91% found once; its top ten account for around 4.8%. This clone appeared a few times. CDR3 length equals 15 residues. Germline CDR1 reads SNHLY; CDR2 reads FYNNEI. V lost 6 bases to trimming and J lost 9 bases; unmatched junction nucleotides: 11.

This chain links TRBV2 with TRBJ2-1; 10 bases are shared with TRBD2. This TCR was sampled from a woman aged 40 to 55 with acute or convalescent COVID-19. Sequences were obtained from peripheral blood. As DNA, the CDR3 is TGTGCCAGCAGCTCCGGGACTAGCGCCACAGTTGAGCAGTTCTTC. It yields the protein CASSSGTSATVEQFF.